This is a list of T cell receptor beta chains from one sample in a study of cytomegalovirus exposure and HLA in healthy donors. Data came from immunoSEQ multiplex PCR; TCRdb stores just in-frame clones and leaves some out. The sample includes under 200,000 clones, around 82% of them seen just once. The specimen sequenced was PBMCs. The receptors derive from a boy between 2 and 10 years old in good health and CMV-seronegative. Each CDR3 is given with its conserved first and last residue. D genes are given only for firm matches. Size tells how often a clone was seen (once, few, many) or the class of an expanded clone, and some rows leave it out.

j_call v_call d_call clone_size cdr3_aa cdr3_nt
TRBJ1-4 TRBV19 TRBD1 NA CASSIRDSNEKLFF TGTGCCAGTAGTATCCGGGACAGTAATGAAAAACTGTTTTTT
TRBJ2-5 TRBV5-4 TRBD2 NA CASSFPSGPETQYF TGTGCCAGCAGCTTTCCTAGCGGCCCTGAAACCCAGTACTTC
TRBJ2-7 TRBV2 TRBD1 NA CAIPGTGGEIEQYF TGTGCCATCCCAGGGACAGGGGGAGAAATAGAGCAGTACTTC
TRBJ1-1 TRBV5-8 TRBD1 NA CASSLGGGFEAFF TGTGCCAGCAGCTTAGGGGGCGGGTTCGAAGCTTTCTTT
TRBJ2-5 TRBV29-1 NA NA CSVRKGGQETQYF TGCAGCGTTAGAAAGGGCGGGCAAGAGACCCAGTACTTC
TRBJ2-7 TRBV5-1 NA NA CASSLDLDKSYEQYF TGCGCCAGCAGCTTGGATCTGGACAAGAGCTACGAGCAGTACTTC
TRBJ2-3 TRBV5-1 TRBD2 NA CASSLVSGNADTQYF TGCGCCAGCAGCTTGGTTAGCGGGAATGCAGATACGCAGTATTTT
TRBJ1-2 TRBV6-5 NA NA CASSRGGSYGYTF TGTGCCAGCTCCAGGGGAGGGAGCTATGGCTACACCTTC
TRBJ1-1 TRBV4-2 NA NA CASSQEVDGGAEAFF TGTGCCAGCAGCCAAGAGGTCGACGGCGGGGCTGAAGCTTTCTTT
TRBJ1-5 TRBV28 TRBD1 NA CASSLGTANQPQHF TGTGCCAGCAGTTTAGGGACAGCTAATCAGCCCCAGCATTTT
TRBJ1-1 TRBV5-1 NA NA CASSLQGTEAFF TGCGCCAGCAGCCTCCAGGGAACTGAAGCTTTCTTT
TRBJ2-1 TRBV10-3 NA few CAISDTTLSYNEQFF TGTGCCATCAGTGACACTACTCTGTCCTACAATGAGCAGTTCTTC
TRBJ1-1 TRBV28 NA NA CASSLDPNMNTEAFF TGTGCCAGCAGTTTAGATCCGAACATGAACACTGAAGCTTTCTTT
TRBJ1-2 TRBV7-9 TRBD1 NA CASSSTPGQVPNYGYTF TGTGCCAGCAGCTCGACACCGGGACAGGTACCTAACTATGGCTACACCTTC
TRBJ2-1 TRBV5-1 TRBD2 NA CASSLGLAAYNEQFF TGCGCCAGCAGCCTCGGACTAGCGGCCTACAATGAGCAGTTCTTC
TRBJ1-6 TRBV5-1 TRBD1 NA CASSSTGFLDNSPLHF TGCGCCAGCAGCTCGACAGGGTTCTTGGATAATTCACCCCTCCACTTT
TRBJ2-1 TRBV11-2 NA NA CASSLALATYNEQFF TGTGCCAGCAGCTTGGCTTTGGCCACCTACAATGAGCAGTTCTTC
TRBJ1-6 TRBV15 TRBD1 NA CATSRDRGQGGSPLHF TGTGCCACCAGCAGAGACAGGGGGCAAGGCGGATCACCCCTCCACTTT
TRBJ2-1 TRBV10-2 NA NA CATQDSPQQFF TGCGCCACTCAAGACAGCCCACAGCAGTTCTTC
TRBJ1-1 TRBV6-5 NA NA CASSKPTLNTEAFF TGTGCCAGCAGTAAACCTACTCTGAACACTGAAGCTTTCTTT
TRBJ1-4 TRBV28 NA NA CASSLMTVDEKLFF TGTGCCAGCAGTTTAATGACAGTGGACGAAAAACTGTTTTTT
TRBJ2-1 TRBV27 TRBD2 NA CASSPVAGRSYNEQFF TGTGCCAGCAGTCCGGTAGCGGGCCGCTCCTACAATGAGCAGTTCTTC
TRBJ1-1 TRBV10-3 NA few CATLRDTFLDTEAFF TGTGCCACCCTCCGGGACACCTTTTTGGACACTGAAGCTTTCTTT
TRBJ2-3 TRBV5-1 NA NA CASSPFQNRGDTQYF TGCGCCAGCAGCCCCTTCCAAAACCGGGGAGATACGCAGTATTTT
TRBJ2-7 TRBV25-1 TRBD1 NA CASSEKTGGTEQYF TGTGCCAGCAGTGAGAAAACAGGGGGCACGGAGCAGTACTTC
TRBJ1-1 TRBV19 NA NA CASSIMATEAFF TGTGCCAGTAGTATCATGGCCACTGAAGCTTTCTTT
TRBJ1-4 TRBV28 TRBD1 once CASSLSPTGGKTNEKLFF TGTGCCAGCAGTTTATCCCCAACAGGGGGAAAAACTAATGAAAAACTGTTTTTT
TRBJ1-5 TRBV6-5 NA NA CASSSPRTGNQPQHF TGTGCCAGCAGTTCACCCCGGACAGGCAATCAGCCCCAGCATTTT